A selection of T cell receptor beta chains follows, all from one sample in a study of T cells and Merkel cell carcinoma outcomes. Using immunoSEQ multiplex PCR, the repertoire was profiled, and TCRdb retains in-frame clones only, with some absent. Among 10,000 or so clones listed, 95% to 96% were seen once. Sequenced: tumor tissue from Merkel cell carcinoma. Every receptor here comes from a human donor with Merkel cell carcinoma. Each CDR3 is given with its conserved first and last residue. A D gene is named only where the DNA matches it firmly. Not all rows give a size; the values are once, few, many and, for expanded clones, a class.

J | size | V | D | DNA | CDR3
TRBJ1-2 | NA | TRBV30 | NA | TGTGCCTGGAGTGTTCCGGGGCCCAACTATGGCTACACCTTC | CAWSVPGPNYGYTF
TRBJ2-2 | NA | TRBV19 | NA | TGTGCCAGTGAGGGGGGGGCGAACACCGGGGAGCTGTTTTTT | CASEGGANTGELFF
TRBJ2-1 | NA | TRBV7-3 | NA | TGTGCCAGCAGCTTAACGTTGCTTCCGAACTCCTACAATGAGCAGTTCTTC | CASSLTLLPNSYNEQFF
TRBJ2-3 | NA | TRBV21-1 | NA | TGTGCCAGCACAGAGGTCCGGCATATGACAACTACTAGCACAGATACGCAGTATTTT | CASTEVRHMTTTSTDTQYF
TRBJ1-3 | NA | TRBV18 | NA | TGTGCCAGCTCACCGGGCTCTGGAAACACCATATATTTT | CASSPGSGNTIYF
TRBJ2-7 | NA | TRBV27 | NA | TGTGCCAGCAGTTTACGATCCGGCAGAACCTACGAGCAGTACTTC | CASSLRSGRTYEQYF
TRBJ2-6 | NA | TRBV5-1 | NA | TGCGCCAGCAGCTTGGAAGGAAGCCTCTCTGGGGCCAACGTCCTGACTTTC | CASSLEGSLSGANVLTF
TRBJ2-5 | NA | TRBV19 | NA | TGTGCCAGTAGTATACGGGACGGGAAGGAAGAGACCCAGTACTTC | CASSIRDGKEETQYF
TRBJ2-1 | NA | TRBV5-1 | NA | TGCGCCAGCAGCTTGGAATTGGGCTCCTACAATGAGCAGTTCTTC | CASSLELGSYNEQFF
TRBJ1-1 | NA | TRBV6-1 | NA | TGTGCCAGCAGTGAAGCGAGGGGAACTGAAGCTTTCTTT | CASSEARGTEAFF
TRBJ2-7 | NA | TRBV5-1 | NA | TGCGCCAGCAGCTTGGGGTACAGGGACTACGAGCAGTACTTC | CASSLGYRDYEQYF
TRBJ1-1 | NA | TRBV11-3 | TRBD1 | TGTGCCAGCAGCCCTACACATCAGGGGGGAACTAGGGACACTGAAGCTTTCTTT | CASSPTHQGGTRDTEAFF
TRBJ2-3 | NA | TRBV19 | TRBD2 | TGTGCCAGTAGTCCGGGACTAGGAAGGGCAGATACGCAGTATTTT | CASSPGLGRADTQYF
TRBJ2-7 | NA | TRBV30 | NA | TGTGCCTGGAGAGGGGATTCCTACGAGCAGTACTTC | CAWRGDSYEQYF
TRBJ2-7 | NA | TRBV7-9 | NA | TGTGCCAGCAGCTTATCCACCTCCGAGCAGTACTTC | CASSLSTSEQYF
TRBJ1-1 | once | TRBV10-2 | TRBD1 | TGCGCCAGCAGGGCGACAGGGTTCGAGACTGAAGCTTTCTTT | CASRATGFETEAFF